A selection of T cell receptor beta chains follows, all from one sample in a study of cytomegalovirus exposure and HLA in healthy donors. The assay was immunoSEQ multiplex PCR, and TCRdb's table has in-frame clones only and misses some. The sample holds roughly 110,000 clones, about 70% seen once. The sequenced sample consisted of PBMCs. The receptor source for this set is a boy aged 10-17 years in good health and CMV-seronegative. Each CDR3 is given with its conserved first and last residue. D genes are given only for firm matches. The size entry is marked missing in some rows and otherwise reads once, few, many or a size class.

>TRBV9|TRBD2|TRBJ2-7|16|-
TGTGCCAGCAGCGCAAAAGTGGGACTAGCGCTCGACGAGCAGTACTTC
CASSAKVGLALDEQYF
>TRBV5-6|-|TRBJ1-5|15|-
TGTGCCAGCAGCTTGGCCCGGGGAGGGTATCAGCCCCAGCATTTT
CASSLARGGYQPQHF
>TRBV7-6|TRBD1|TRBJ1-1|17|-
TGTGCCAGCAGCCCCCCGGGACAGATGGTCCTTGGCACTGAAGCTTTCTTT
CASSPPGQMVLGTEAFF
>TRBV30|-|TRBJ1-5|13|-
TGTGCCTGGAGGGCCGGGATCGGTCAGCCCCAGCATTTT
CAWRAGIGQPQHF
>TRBV5-1|-|TRBJ1-1|14|-
TGCGCCAGCAGCCCCGGGGACACCTACACTGAAGCTTTCTTT
CASSPGDTYTEAFF
>TRBV30|-|TRBJ1-3|16|-
TGTGCCTGGAGCTTGCTGGGGGGAGAGAGTGGAAACACCATATATTTT
CAWSLLGGESGNTIYF
>TRBV30|-|TRBJ2-5|13|-
TGTGCCTGGAGTGTTGGGTCGGGGGAGACCCAGTACTTC
CAWSVGSGETQYF
>TRBV5-1|TRBD2|TRBJ2-1|11|-
TGCGCCAGCAGCTCCTGGACTAGAAAGTTCTTC
CASSSWTRKFF
>TRBV4-3|-|TRBJ1-6|15|few
TGCGCCAGCAGCCAGGAGGCGGGAGATAATTCACCCCTCCACTTT
CASSQEAGDNSPLHF
>TRBV10-3|TRBD2|TRBJ2-3|15|few
TGTGCCCCACACCGCAGCGGGAGGGCCGTTGATACGCAGTATTTT
CAPHRSGRAVDTQYF
>TRBV20-1|-|TRBJ2-1|11|-
TGCAGTGTTGACTCGTACAATGAGCAGTTCTTC
CSVDSYNEQFF
>TRBV27|-|TRBJ1-5|15|-
TGTGCCAGCAGTCTCCACAGAAATAGCAATCAGCCCCAGCATTTT
CASSLHRNSNQPQHF
>TRBV6-5|-|TRBJ1-5|16|once
TGTGCCAGCAGTTCTGACGCTCCGGGGAACAATCAGCCCCAGCATTTT
CASSSDAPGNNQPQHF
>TRBV4-1|-|TRBJ1-4|17|-
TGCGCCAGCAGCGGTCAGGGCACAGCCCTCCTCAATGAAAAACTGTTCTTT
CASSGQGTALLNEKLFF
>TRBV2|TRBD1|TRBJ2-7|15|-
TGTGCCAGCAGTGAAGAACAGGGGAGCTCCTACGAGCAGTACTTC
CASSEEQGSSYEQYF
>TRBV2|TRBD1|TRBJ2-5|14|-
TGTGCCAGCAGTGATAGGACAGGGGTGGAGACCCAGTACTTC
CASSDRTGVETQYF
>TRBV9|TRBD2|TRBJ2-1|15|-
TGTGCCAGCAGCGCCCCGGGACTAGCACCCCACGAGCAGTTCTTC
CASSAPGLAPHEQFF
>TRBV19|-|TRBJ1-5|15|-
TGTGCCAGTACCTTCTCCCCCCTTAGCAATCAGCCCCAGCATTTT
CASTFSPLSNQPQHF
>TRBV5-7|TRBD1|TRBJ2-3|17|-
TGTGCCAGCAGCTCCTACAGGGGGCCGGCGGCCTCGGATACGCAGTATTTT
CASSSYRGPAASDTQYF
>TRBV2|-|TRBJ1-5|15|-
TGTGCCAGCAGTCCCACAGGGTATAGCAATCAGCCCCAGCATTTT
CASSPTGYSNQPQHF
>TRBV4-3|TRBD1|TRBJ1-1|14|-
TGCGCCAGCAGCCAAGTCGCAGGGGGCACTGAAGCTTTCTTT
CASSQVAGGTEAFF
>TRBV27|TRBD1|TRBJ1-1|18|-
TGTGCCAGCAGTTCGGCCCCCCCGGGACAGGGCCCGAACACTGAAGCTTTCTTT
CASSSAPPGQGPNTEAFF
>TRBV2|-|TRBJ1-3|16|-
TGTGCCAGCAGCGAGTCTACAGGCGCCCCTGGAAACACCATATATTTT
CASSESTGAPGNTIYF
>TRBV30|TRBD1|TRBJ1-5|14|-
TGTGCCTGGAGTGAGGGGGCGAGCAATCAGCCCCAGCATTTT
CAWSEGASNQPQHF
>TRBV30|-|TRBJ1-2|11|-
TGTGCCTGGTCAGACAGCGGGGGCTACACCTTC
CAWSDSGGYTF
>TRBV6-1|TRBD1|TRBJ2-3|14|-
TGTGCCAGCAGAACGGACAGGGGCACAGATACGCAGTATTTT
CASRTDRGTDTQYF
>TRBV28|-|TRBJ1-2|16|-
TGTGCCAGCAGTTTTAAACAGGGATATCCTAACTATGGCTACACCTTC
CASSFKQGYPNYGYTF
>TRBV7-9|-|TRBJ2-6|14|-
TGTGCCAGCAGCTTCCCGTCTGGGGCCAACGTCCTGACTTTC
CASSFPSGANVLTF
>TRBV6-5|TRBD1|TRBJ1-4|15|-
TGTGCCAGCCGGACATTACAGGGGGCGGATGAAAAACTGTTTTTT
CASRTLQGADEKLFF
>TRBV7-2|-|TRBJ2-7|15|few
TGTGCCAGCAGCTCCCCCACAGCCCCCTACGTCGAGCAGTACTTC
CASSSPTAPYVEQYF
>TRBV15|-|TRBJ2-5|15|-
TGTGCCACCAGCAGAGCCCGAGGCAGCCAAGAGACCCAGTACTTC
CATSRARGSQETQYF
>TRBV6-5|TRBD1|TRBJ1-5|14|-
TGTGCCAGCAGTACGACAGGGGGCTTTCAGCCCCAGCATTTT
CASSTTGGFQPQHF